This TCR beta chain stems from a study of CD8+ T cells in alopecia areata. RNA was extracted and reverse transcribed into cDNA as the sequencing template. TCRdb keeps only in-frame clones here, not all; method: immunoSEQ multiplex PCR. Altogether some 82,000 clones are present, roughly 51% being singletons, with the ten largest covering 5.5% to 6%. Study findings and constraints: Mice showed TCR sharing more clearly than patients did, possibly owing to HLA.

CDR1 and CDR2 from the germline V gene are SGHRS and YFSETQ. CDR3 length: 18 amino acids. Trimming left V 7 bases short and J 4 bases short, with 26 bases between. A word on this clone: Its antigen is not known.

Material for sequencing was NKG2D-high CD8+ T cells sorted from blood. The rearrangement joins TRBV5-1 to TRBJ2-2; TRBD1 or TRBD2 may be the D gene (5 bases each). The TCR comes from a human donor with alopecia areata. Written as DNA, the CDR3 is TGCGCCAGCTTCTCCTCCCTTCGGGACGGACTTGGCACCGGGGAGCTGTTTTTT. Protein sequence: CASFSSLRDGLGTGELFF.